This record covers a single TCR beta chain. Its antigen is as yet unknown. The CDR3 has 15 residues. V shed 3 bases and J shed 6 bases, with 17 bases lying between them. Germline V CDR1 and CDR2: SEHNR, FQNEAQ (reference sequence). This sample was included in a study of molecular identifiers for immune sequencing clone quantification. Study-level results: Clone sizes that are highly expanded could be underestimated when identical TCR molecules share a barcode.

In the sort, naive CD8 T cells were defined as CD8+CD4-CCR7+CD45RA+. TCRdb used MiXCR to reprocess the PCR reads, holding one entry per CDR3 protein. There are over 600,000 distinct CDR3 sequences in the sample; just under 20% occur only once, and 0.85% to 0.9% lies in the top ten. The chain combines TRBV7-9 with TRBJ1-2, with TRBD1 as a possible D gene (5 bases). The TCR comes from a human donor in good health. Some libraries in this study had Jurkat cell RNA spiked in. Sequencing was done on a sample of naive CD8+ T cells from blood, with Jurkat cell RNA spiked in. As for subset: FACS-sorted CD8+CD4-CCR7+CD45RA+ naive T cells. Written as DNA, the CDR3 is TGTGCCAGCAGCTTGGGCAGGGATCCCTCAAATGGCTACACCTTC. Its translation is CASSLGRDPSNGYTF.